A single sample is the source of the 27 T cell receptor beta chains below, sequenced in a study of cytomegalovirus exposure and HLA in healthy donors. PCR employed 60 Vbeta and 13 Jbeta primers. Some clones are missing from TCRdb's copy, which holds only in-frame ones; the method was immunoSEQ multiplex PCR. Of about 170,000 clones in the sample, roughly 80% are singletons; the top ten hold 0.35% to 0.4%. Sequenced: PBMCs. These receptors originate from a boy younger than 10 in good health and CMV-seronegative.

V gene TRBV5-1 combines with J gene TRBJ2-3, with TRBD2 as a possible D gene (6 bases). Trimming shortened V by 5 bases and J by 5 bases, and 12 bases separated the two germline ends. Germline V gene sequence: CDR1 SGHRS, CDR2 YFSETQ. The CDR3 runs to 13 residues. As DNA, the CDR3 is TGCGCCAGCAGTGACGGAGGGGAAGATACGCAGTATTTT. This encodes CASSDGGEDTQYF.

The rearrangement links TRBV27 to TRBJ2-5; a weak D match, TRBD2 (7 bases). Germline CDR1 is MNHEY and CDR2 is SMNVEV (reference sequence). Trimming removed 7 bases at V and 5 bases at J, with 20 bases between. The CDR3 is made up of 15 amino acids. The DNA of the CDR3 is TGTGCCAGCATTCCTAGAGGGGGGGCCCGGGAGACCCAGTACTTC. The encoded protein is CASIPRGGARETQYF.

A few counts support this clone. V is TRBV6-6 and J is TRBJ1-4; D is ambiguous. The CDR3 runs to 14 residues. Trimming removed 6 bases from V and 7 bases from J, with 15 bases in between. Germline values: CDR1 MNHNY, CDR2 SVGAGI (reference sequence). CDR3 residues: CASSRTEGSEKLFF. The CDR3 region has the DNA TGTGCCAGCAGCCGGACCGAGGGTAGTGAAAAACTGTTTTTT.

V and J are TRBV19 and TRBJ2-1; 11 nucleotides match TRBD1. The CDR3 is 14 residues long. V was pared by 8 bases and J by 6 bases, with 6 bases of the junction left unmatched. The germline gives CDR1 LNHDA, CDR2 SQIVND (reference sequence). DNA of the CDR3: TGTGCCAGTCAAGGGGACAGGGGGGGCAATGAGCAGTTCTTC. Translating gives CASQGDRGGNEQFF.

A note on this clone: Other DNA sequences of this sample code for an identical CDR3. J is TRBJ2-5 and V is TRBV7-2; 9 nucleotides match TRBD1. CDR1 SGHTA and CDR2 FQGNSA come from the germline V gene. The CDR3 contains 14 residues. The trim removed 2 bases at V and 5 bases at J, leaving 3 bases unmatched. As DNA, the CDR3 is TGTGCCAGCAGCTTATGGACAGGGGAGGAGACCCAGTACTTC. Residues: CASSLWTGEETQYF.

The V gene is TRBV27, the J gene TRBJ1-2; a possible D gene is TRBD1 (6 bases). The ends were cut back, 5 bases at V and 0 bases at J, with 13 bases in the middle. The germline V gene encodes CDR1 MNHEY and CDR2 SMNVEV (reference sequence). The CDR3 has 15 residues. CDR3 sequence: CASSLRGPSNYGYTF. CDR3 in DNA: TGTGCCAGCAGTCTCAGGGGCCCTTCTAACTATGGCTACACCTTC.

This chain links TRBV5-4 with TRBJ1-1, with 7 positions matching TRBD1. This CDR3 is built from 13 residues. In germline, CDR1 is SGHNT, CDR2 YYREEE (reference sequence). J lost 7 bases, V lost 4 bases, and 7 bases had no gene match. As DNA, the CDR3 is TGTGCCAGCAGCCTAGACAGGGTCGGTGAAGCTTTCTTT. Amino acids: CASSLDRVGEAFF.

This rearrangement joins TRBV6-4 to TRBJ2-7; 10 positions agree with TRBD2. J gave up 3 bases and V 0 bases, and 5 bases lay outside the gene matches. The CDR3 runs 16 residues. Germline CDR1 reads MRHNA; CDR2 reads SNTAGT. The CDR3 region has the DNA TGTGCCAGCAGTGACTCACTCGGACTAGCGGACTACGAGCAGTACTTC. Its protein product is CASSDSLGLADYEQYF.

This clone has only a few counts. The chain is built from TRBV19 and TRBJ2-6; D call uncertain. Germline V gene sequence: CDR1 LNHDA, CDR2 SQIVND (reference sequence). This CDR3 region has 16 residues. Trimming took off 7 bases at V and 0 bases at J, with 13 bases between the two ends. The CDR3: CASTNRVSSGANVLTF. DNA for the CDR3: TGTGCCAGTACTAATCGGGTTAGCTCTGGGGCCAACGTCCTGACTTTC.

The genes are TRBV4-1 and TRBJ2-3; 13 nucleotides line up with TRBD2. Per germline, CDR1 MGHRA and CDR2 YSYEKL. CDR3 size: 20 residues. The ends lost 0 bases at V and 4 bases at J; junction bases unmatched: 13. The CDR3 DNA is TGCGCCAGCAGCCAAGATTTACTAGCGGGAGGGTTGATCACAGCAGATACGCAGTATTTT. This codes for CASSQDLLAGGLITADTQYF.

The chain carries TRBV2 and TRBJ2-7, with 8 bases matching TRBD1. In germline, CDR1 is SNHLY, CDR2 FYNNEI. With 5 bases clipped from V and 7 bases from J, the junction kept 10 bases outside the gene matches. This CDR3 spans 14 amino acids. The CDR3 DNA follows: TGTGCCAGCAGTATAGGGACAGGACCTAGAGAGCAGTACTTC. As protein: CASSIGTGPREQYF.

A remark on this clone: An end of the junction does not agree with germline; a read error may underlie this. J is TRBJ2-7 and V is TRBV27; 9 nucleotides agree with TRBD2. The CDR3 has 16 residues. The germline V gene encodes CDR1 MNHEY and CDR2 SMNVEV (reference sequence). The DNA for the CDR3 is TGTGCCAGCAGATTATCGGCGGGAGGGCCAATCTACGAGCAGTACTTC. It encodes CASRLSAGGPIYEQYF.

The chain has TRBV28 and TRBJ2-7, with D possibly matching TRBD1 (6 bases). The germline V and J ends were trimmed by 6 bases and 1 base, with 19 bases remaining between them. Germline CDR1 reads MDHEN; CDR2 reads SYDVKM. This CDR3 is built from 16 residues. The CDR3 nucleotides read TGTGCCAGCAGCCCCTCCCCCGGACAGCCGTCCTACGAGCAGTACTTC. Translation: CASSPSPGQPSYEQYF. Combining the CDR3 with reference TRBV28 and TRBJ2-7 gives the whole variable domain DVKVTQSSRYLVKRTGEKVFLECVQDMDHENMFWYRQDPGLGLRLIYFSYDVKMKEKGDIPEGYSVSREKKERFSLILESASTNQTSMYLCASSPSPGQPSYEQYFGPGTRLTVT.

The J gene is TRBJ2-3, the V gene TRBV27, with TRBD2 as a possible D gene (5 bases). In germline, CDR1 is MNHEY, CDR2 SMNVEV (reference sequence). This CDR3 is built from 13 residues. Trimming pared 7 bases from V and 0 bases from J, leaving 8 bases between. CDR3 sequence (DNA): TGTGCCAGCACTAGCCTTAGCACAGATACGCAGTATTTT. Protein product: CASTSLSTDTQYF.

The chain links TRBV27 to TRBJ2-3, with TRBD2 matching 11 bases. V shed 2 bases, J shed 2 bases, and the junction held 9 bases outside the gene matches. The CDR3 is made up of 18 amino acids. Germline V gene lookup returns CDR1 MNHEY and CDR2 SMNVEV (reference sequence). In DNA, the CDR3 is TGTGCCAGCAGTTTAGGGACCGGGACTAGCGGTGTCACAGATACGCAGTATTTT. Translated, it gives CASSLGTGTSGVTDTQYF.

This chain connects TRBV6-6 to TRBJ1-1, with TRBD1 as a possible D gene (6 bases). Germline V lookup: CDR1 MNHNY, CDR2 SVGAGI (reference sequence). The CDR3 covers 16 residues. The V end was cut by 0 bases, the J end by 1 base, with 12 bases between. The CDR3 bases are TGTGCCAGCAGTTACTCGGGACCGACAGGGAACACTGAAGCTTTCTTT. Translated, it gives CASSYSGPTGNTEAFF.

In DNA form, the CDR3 reads TGTGCCAGCAGTCTTGGGACTTGGGGCGAGCAGTACTTC. Translated: CASSLGTWGEQYF. V and J are TRBV2 and TRBJ2-7, with D possibly matching TRBD2 (6 bases). Per germline, CDR1 SNHLY and CDR2 FYNNEI. V was shortened by 5 bases and J by 6 bases, with 14 bases between the two germline ends. This CDR3 is built from 13 residues.

The J gene is TRBJ1-5, the V gene TRBV7-9; D is ambiguous. The CDR3 loop spans 14 amino acids. Deletions cut 1 base from V and 3 bases from J, with 7 bases between. The germline gives CDR1 SEHNR, CDR2 FQNEAQ (reference sequence). The chain's CDR3 is CASSLEQFNQPQHF. CDR3 in DNA: TGTGCCAGCAGCTTAGAACAATTCAATCAGCCCCAGCATTTT.

The chain carries TRBV28 and TRBJ2-7; 7 nucleotides agree with TRBD1. This CDR3 comprises 16 residues. The V and J ends lost 4 bases and 2 bases, in that order; junction bases with no gene match: 11. CDR1 is MDHEN and CDR2 is SYDVKM in the germline V gene. DNA of the CDR3: TGTGCCAGCAGTTCCGGAATGACAGGGCTTACCTACGAGCAGTACTTC. Amino acid sequence: CASSSGMTGLTYEQYF.

The table lists this clone with a count of one. The chain has TRBV20-1 and TRBJ1-2; the D is unclear. CDR3 length equals 11 residues. Trimming stripped 3 bases from V and 6 bases from J, with 8 bases between. Germline CDR1 DFQATT, CDR2 SNEGSKA (reference sequence). CDR3 in amino acids: CSASTPDGYTF. In DNA, the CDR3 is TGCAGTGCTAGTACTCCCGATGGCTACACCTTC.

The chain links TRBV2 to TRBJ2-1; 7 nucleotides align to TRBD2. CDR1 is SNHLY, CDR2 FYNNEI, per germline. The CDR3 is 15 amino acids. V shed 6 bases, J shed 3 bases, and the junction held 8 bases outside the gene matches. The CDR3 DNA is TGTGCCAGCAGCTATGCGGGAGAAGGCTACAATGAGCAGTTCTTC. As protein: CASSYAGEGYNEQFF.

V gene TRBV5-1 combines with J gene TRBJ1-1; the D gene is possibly TRBD1 (6 bases). CDR3 length equals 14 residues. Germline CDR1 SGHRS, CDR2 YFSETQ. The ends were cut back, 5 bases at V and 2 bases at J, with 13 bases in the middle. CDR3 nucleotides: TGCGCCAGCAGTTCACGGACAGCCAACACTGAAGCTTTCTTT. It codes for CASSSRTANTEAFF.

The chain is built from TRBV6-1 and TRBJ2-3, with D unclear. V was cut by 4 bases and J by 4 bases, with 15 bases left in between. The CDR3 has 15 residues. Germline V gene data show CDR1 as MNHNS and CDR2 as SASEGT. This chain's CDR3 is CASSALTPSPDTQYF. CDR3 coding DNA: TGTGCCAGCAGTGCTCTGACACCATCCCCAGATACGCAGTATTTT.

The chain couples TRBV6-1 to TRBJ2-7; D unresolved. The CDR3 consists of 14 residues. V was pared by 2 bases and J by 4 bases, with 12 bases between. CDR1 MNHNS and CDR2 SASEGT come from the germline V gene. The CDR3 nucleotides are TGTGCCAGCAGTGAATACACAGCTACTTACGAGCAGTACTTC. Protein product: CASSEYTATYEQYF.

V usage is TRBV6-1 and J usage is TRBJ1-2, with TRBD1 matching 10 bases. Germline V gene lookup returns CDR1 MNHNS and CDR2 SASEGT. Trimming cost V 4 bases and J 4 bases; bases outside gene matches: 6. The CDR3 runs 15 residues. The CDR3 protein is CASSGSTGGGYGYTF. In DNA form, the CDR3 reads TGTGCCAGCAGTGGGTCGACAGGGGGCGGCTATGGCTACACCTTC.

The chain combines TRBV7-9 with TRBJ1-3; 7 bases align to TRBD1. With V trimmed by 4 bases and J by 0 bases, 6 bases remained unmatched. This CDR3 is 16 amino acids long. CDR1 is SEHNR and CDR2 is FQNEAQ in the germline V gene (reference sequence). As DNA, the CDR3 is TGTGCCAGCAGCTCAGGGACAGCCTACTCTGGAAACACCATATATTTT. Translating gives CASSSGTAYSGNTIYF.

The chain has TRBV27 and TRBJ2-3; 11 nucleotides agree with TRBD2. CDR1 MNHEY and CDR2 SMNVEV come from the germline V gene (reference sequence). The CDR3 totals 15 residues. Unmatched junction bases numbered 10, after V lost 10 bases and J lost 4 bases. CDR3: CATIGLAGGADTQYF. DNA of the CDR3: TGTGCCACAATAGGGCTAGCGGGAGGAGCAGATACGCAGTATTTT.